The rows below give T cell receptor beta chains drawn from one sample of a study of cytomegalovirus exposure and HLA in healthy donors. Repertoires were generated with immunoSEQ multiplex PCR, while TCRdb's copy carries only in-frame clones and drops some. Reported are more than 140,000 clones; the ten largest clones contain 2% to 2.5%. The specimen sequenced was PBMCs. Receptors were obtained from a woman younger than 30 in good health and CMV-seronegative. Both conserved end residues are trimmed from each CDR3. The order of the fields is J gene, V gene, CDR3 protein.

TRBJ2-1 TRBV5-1 ASSFTREGEQF
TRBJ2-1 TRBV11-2 ASSLGQAKYNEQF
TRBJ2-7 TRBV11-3 ASSKGGDYEQY
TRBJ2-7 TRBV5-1 ASSFYPGLASEQY
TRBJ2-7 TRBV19 ASSILPDSTYEQY
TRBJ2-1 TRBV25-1 ASSRGRTGTDVNEQF
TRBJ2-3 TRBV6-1 ASMARQMLTDTQY
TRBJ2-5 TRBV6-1 ASRHRDSHQETQY
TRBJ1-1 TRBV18 ASSQRQGNTEAF
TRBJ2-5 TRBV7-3 ASSSSGQGAGETQY
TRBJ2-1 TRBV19 ASSIQGGNEQF
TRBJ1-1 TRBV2 ASSSGTANTEAF
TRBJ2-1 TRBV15 ATGEDRDNEQF
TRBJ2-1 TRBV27 ASSFGGSVRNEQF
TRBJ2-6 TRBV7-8 ASSLEGAGANVLT
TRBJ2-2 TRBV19 ASKKREGNTGELF
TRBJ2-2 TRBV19 ASSIDTGFGELF
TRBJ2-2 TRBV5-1 ASSLRSGRGVGGTGELF
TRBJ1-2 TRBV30 AWSVGRGLVGYT
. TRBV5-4 ASTRTDSYEQY
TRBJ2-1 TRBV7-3 ASSSGNEQF
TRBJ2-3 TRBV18 ASSPQGTSTDTQY
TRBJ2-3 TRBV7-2 ASSPSGGDTQY
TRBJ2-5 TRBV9 ASSAGGVYQETQY
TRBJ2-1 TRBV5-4 ASSFGTSGANEQF
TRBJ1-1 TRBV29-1 SVERKGRNTEAF
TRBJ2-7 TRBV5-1 ASSWGPSYEQY
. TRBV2 ASSAGLAGGGYEQY
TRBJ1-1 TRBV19 ASCPGPSPMNTEAF
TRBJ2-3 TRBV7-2 ASRGGLASSTDTQY
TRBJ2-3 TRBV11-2 ASSHRTGASSSTDTQY
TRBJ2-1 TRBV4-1 ASSQGVSGYNEQF
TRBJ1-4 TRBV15 ATSSELTGRVGEKLF
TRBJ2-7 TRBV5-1 ASSPPGYEQY
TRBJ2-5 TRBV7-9 ASSPLDRALQETQY
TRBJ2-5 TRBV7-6 ASSLSYSYQETQY
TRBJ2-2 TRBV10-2 ASSPTGVNTGELF
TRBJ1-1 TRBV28 ASSLRQAEAF
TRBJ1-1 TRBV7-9 ASSLGSGFMNTEAF
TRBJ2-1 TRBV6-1 ASSLLAGAFDEQF
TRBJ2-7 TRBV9 ASSVTDRGHFEQY
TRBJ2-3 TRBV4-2 ASSLRQGTTADTQY
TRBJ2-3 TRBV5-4 ASSTDFTDTQY
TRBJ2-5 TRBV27 ASRRLARETQY
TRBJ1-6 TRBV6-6 ASSITGTDDSPLH
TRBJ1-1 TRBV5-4 ASSVKQGRTEAF
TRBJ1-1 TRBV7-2 ASSLGGPTRREAF
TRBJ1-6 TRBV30 AWSGRAFYNSPLH
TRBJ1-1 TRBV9 ASSALQTGAEAF
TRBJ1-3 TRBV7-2 ASRIDSVSGNTIY
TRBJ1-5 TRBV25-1 ASSEGTGKGYNQSQH